This TCR beta chain was recovered during a study of PD-1 blockade in classical Hodgkin lymphoma. The data were produced by immunoSEQ multiplex PCR, yet TCRdb's version contains in-frame clones alone and is incomplete. This table holds some 18,000 clones, 82% found once. Losses at the gene ends were 5 bases for V and 2 bases for J; bases not matched to a gene: 4. This CDR3 region has 15 residues. Germline loops: CDR1 MRHNA, CDR2 SNTAGT. Exposure to brentuximab vedotin varied, and each patient had relapsed following autologous stem cell transplantation. Patients showed best responses of complete response, partial response or progressive disease.

The rearrangement links TRBV6-4 to TRBJ2-3, with 10 positions matching TRBD2. This clonotype was sampled from a human donor with classical Hodgkin lymphoma. The input for sequencing was peripheral blood mononuclear cells (PBMCs), taken before the second cycle of nivolumab. CDR3 sequence reads: CASSPLAGDTDTQYF. CDR3 nucleotide sequence: TGTGCCAGCAGTCCCCTAGCGGGGGACACAGATACGCAGTATTTT.